The source of this T cell receptor (beta chain) is a study of T cell responses to AZD1222 COVID-19 vaccine. Overall study results and limits: Per reports, nearly half of all spike-specific TCRs target regions that are unmutated in variants. Among vaccine-associated CD4 TCRs, coverage spanned spike, with dominance at 160-218 and 743-854. The donor group comprised mostly white British people and more females; the analysis possibly underestimated clonal diversity.

Profiled with immunoSEQ multiplex PCR; TCRdb holds only in-frame clones, not every one. The sample holds about 86,000 clones, roughly nine tenths seen once. Note on this clone: Its target is not known.

CDR1 and CDR2 (germline): KGHDR, SFDVKD. The CDR3 has 14 residues. V dropped 5 bases and J dropped 6; count of bases not matched to a gene: 5. The genes are TRBV24-1 and TRBJ2-7, with 11 nucleotides matching TRBD1. Source: peripheral blood, taken 28 days after the second AZD1222 dose. This TCR came from an adult who received the AZD1222 COVID-19 vaccine. The chain's CDR3 is CATSAHGTGGEQYF. In DNA form, the CDR3 reads TGTGCCACCAGTGCCCACGGGACAGGGGGCGAGCAGTACTTC.